This is a list of T cell receptor beta chains from one sample in a study of OX40 agonist ivuxolimab in advanced cancers. Profiling relied on immunoSEQ multiplex PCR, and the TCRdb table lists in-frame clones only, not all of them. The profile covers 20,000 to 25,000 clones, with approximately 82% appearing a single time and 45% to 55% taken by the ten largest. The sample consisted of CD4+ or CD8+ T cells sorted from blood, taken in a trial of the OX40 agonist ivuxolimab. All receptors come from an adult with an advanced solid tumor such as melanoma, head and neck, liver or kidney cancer. Each CDR3 is given with its conserved first and last residue. D genes are given only for firm matches. Expanded clones get a size class; other rows say once, few or many, or leave the size out.

v_gene,j_gene,abundance,d_gene,len,CDR3nt,CDR3aa
TRBV6-5,TRBJ1-3,.,.,15,TGTGCCAGCAGTTATTCAGGGCACTCTGGAAACACCATATATTTT,CASSYSGHSGNTIYF
TRBV4-1,TRBJ2-3,once,TRBD2,15,TGCGCCAGCAGCCGGACTAGCGCCGACACAGATACGCAGTATTTT,CASSRTSADTDTQYF
TRBV13,TRBJ2-4,once,.,17,TGTGCCAGCAGCATCGGGACATCAGCCGGGGCCAAAAACATTCAGTACTTC,CASSIGTSAGAKNIQYF
TRBV25-1,TRBJ2-2,.,.,13,TGTGCCAGCAGTGTAGCGAACACCGGGGAGCTGTTTTTT,CASSVANTGELFF
TRBV2,TRBJ2-7,.,.,13,TGTGCCAGCAGTTTTGATGAGACCTACGAGCAGTACTTC,CASSFDETYEQYF
TRBV5-1,TRBJ2-7,.,TRBD1,14,TGCGCCAGCAGCTCGGACAGGGGGGACTACGAGCAGTACTTC,CASSSDRGDYEQYF
TRBV30,TRBJ2-7,few,.,13,TGTGCCTGGAGTGTCGGGCTATCCTACGAGCAGTACTTC,CAWSVGLSYEQYF
TRBV19,TRBJ1-2,.,TRBD1,15,TGTGCCAGTAGTTTTGGACAGGGGGCCAACTATGGCTACACCTTC,CASSFGQGANYGYTF
TRBV4-1,TRBJ2-7,.,.,15,TGCGCCAGCAGCGAAAGGAGGGGTACGCTAAGGGAGCAGTACTTC,CASSERRGTLREQYF
TRBV19,TRBJ1-1,.,.,11,TGTGCCAGTCGGATAGGAGTTGAAGCTTTCTTT,CASRIGVEAFF
TRBV4-3,TRBJ2-3,.,TRBD2,18,TGCGCCAGCAGCCAAAGGGCGGGGGGCTTTTCTAGCACAGATACGCAGTATTTT,CASSQRAGGFSSTDTQYF
TRBV5-1,TRBJ1-4,.,.,11,TGCGCCAGCAGCTGGGGCGAAAAACTGTTTTTT,CASSWGEKLFF
TRBV27,TRBJ2-5,.,.,13,TGTGCCAGCAGTTTGAATTGGGTTGAGACCCAGTACTTC,CASSLNWVETQYF
TRBV28,TRBJ1-4,.,.,14,TGTGCCAGCGGTCCGAGGCCGACTAATGAAAAACTGTTTTTT,CASGPRPTNEKLFF
TRBV21-1,TRBJ1-1,.,.,11,TGTGCCAGCAGTCCGAGTACTGAAGCTTTCTTT,CASSPSTEAFF
TRBV4-1,TRBJ2-7,.,TRBD2,16,TGCGCCAGCAGCCAAGACCAGAGCGGGGCGGGCTACGAGCAGTACTTC,CASSQDQSGAGYEQYF
TRBV5-3,TRBJ1-2,.,.,13,TGTGCCCGATGGGCGGAATCAAACTATAGCTACACCTTC,CARWAESNYSYTF
TRBV19,TRBJ1-2,.,.,15,TGTGCCAGTAGTGCCTCCGGGACGGCCCTTTCTGGCTACACCTTC,CASSASGTALSGYTF
TRBV4-1,TRBJ2-3,.,.,15,TGCGCCAGCAGCCGAACAGGGATGGGCACAGATACGCAGTATTTT,CASSRTGMGTDTQYF
TRBV27,TRBJ2-7,.,.,14,TGTGCCAGCAGCCGTGAAGTGAGGGGCTACGAGCAGTACTTC,CASSREVRGYEQYF
TRBV7-2,TRBJ1-1,.,TRBD1,15,TGTGCCAGCAGCTTCCTCGGACAGGGGGCGGTGGAAGCTTTCTTT,CASSFLGQGAVEAFF
TRBV5-1,TRBJ2-3,.,TRBD1,15,TGCGCCAGCAACCCCGGGACAGGGGGCGCAGATACGCAGTATTTT,CASNPGTGGADTQYF
TRBV10-3,TRBJ1-5,few,TRBD1,16,TGTGCCATCAGTGAGTCAGACAGGGCTAGCAATCAGCCCCAGCATTTT,CAISESDRASNQPQHF
TRBV2,TRBJ2-5,.,.,15,TGTGCCAGCAGTAGCCCGGGACAAGATAAAGAGACCCAGTACTTC,CASSSPGQDKETQYF
TRBV6-5,TRBJ2-7,.,.,12,TGTGCCAGCAGTTATTTGGGAGGCGAGCAGTACTTC,CASSYLGGEQYF
TRBV27,TRBJ2-7,.,TRBD2,12,TGTGCCACCGGGGGGTCTCCCTACGAGCAGTACTTC,CATGGSPYEQYF
TRBV5-6,TRBJ2-7,.,TRBD1,15,TGTGCCAGCAGCTTCGAGGGACAGGCCAGGGTCGAGCAGTACTTC,CASSFEGQARVEQYF
TRBV5-6,TRBJ1-1,medium-sized,TRBD1,16,TGTGCCAGCAGCTTGTTTTCCGGGACAGAGAACACTGAAGCTTTCTTT,CASSLFSGTENTEAFF
TRBV7-9,TRBJ2-1,.,.,16,TGTGCCAGCAGCCTCCTCTTGGAAACTAACTACAATGAGCAGTTCTTC,CASSLLLETNYNEQFF
TRBV6-1,TRBJ2-6,.,.,15,TGTGCCAGCAGTGAAGCGGGGTCTGGGGCCAACGTCCTGACTTTC,CASSEAGSGANVLTF
TRBV9,TRBJ2-7,.,.,14,TGTGCCAGCAGCGTAGGGGGGGACGCCTACGAGCAGTACTTC,CASSVGGDAYEQYF
TRBV9,TRBJ2-7,.,.,15,TGTGCCAGCAGCGCCTCTGGGACCAGTTATCGCGAGCAGTACTTC,CASSASGTSYREQYF
TRBV13,TRBJ2-3,.,.,17,TGTGCCAGCAGCTCGGGGGACAGACCCATGTGGGGTGATACGCAGTATTTT,CASSSGDRPMWGDTQYF
TRBV11-1,TRBJ2-1,medium-sized,.,15,TGTGCCAGCAGCTTAGTAGGCACCGAGTACAATGAGCAGTTCTTC,CASSLVGTEYNEQFF
TRBV14,TRBJ2-1,.,TRBD1,17,TGTGCCAGCAGCCAAGTAGGGGGGACAGGGATAGTTGGTGAGCAGTTCTTC,CASSQVGGTGIVGEQFF
TRBV2,TRBJ1-2,.,.,15,TGTGCCAGCAGCCTTTCGACATCCTCTAACTATGGCTACACCTTC,CASSLSTSSNYGYTF
TRBV30,TRBJ2-3,.,.,13,TGTGCCTGGGGAAATCAAAACACAGATACGCAGTATTTT,CAWGNQNTDTQYF
TRBV13,TRBJ2-7,.,.,13,TGTGCCAGCAGCTTACGGGGGACCTACGAGCAGTACTTC,CASSLRGTYEQYF
TRBV11-2,TRBJ2-1,.,TRBD1,17,TGTGCCAGCAGCTCAATCACAGGGGACCATGGCTACAATGAGCAGTTCTTC,CASSSITGDHGYNEQFF
TRBV29-1,TRBJ2-7,.,TRBD2,14,TGCAGCGTTGAATTTAGCGGGAGGCCCTACGAGCAGTACTTC,CSVEFSGRPYEQYF
TRBV29-1,TRBJ2-2,.,.,13,TGCAGCGCCCAGGGGGGGGACACCGGGGAGCTGTTTTTT,CSAQGGDTGELFF
TRBV27,TRBJ2-7,.,.,12,TGTGCCAGCGCGGACAGAAACTACGAGCAGTACTTC,CASADRNYEQYF
TRBV2,TRBJ2-2,.,.,14,TGTGCCAGCAGTGGGGAAGTGAACACCGGGGAGCTGTTTTTT,CASSGEVNTGELFF
TRBV27,TRBJ2-7,.,TRBD1,15,TGTGCCAGCAGTTCCGACAGGGACGGGGCCTACGAGCAGTACTTC,CASSSDRDGAYEQYF